A selection of T cell receptor beta chains follows, all from one sample in a study of T cells in Graves' hyperthyroidism and ophthalmopathy. From the multiplex PCR reads, TCRdb called clonotypes with MiXCR, one entry per CDR3 protein. Of hundreds of thousands of distinct CDR3 sequences detected, around a third appear once; the ten largest clones hold around 30%. The specimen sequenced was blood. These receptors were obtained from a woman in her thirties or forties with Graves' hyperthyroidism. CDR3s include the opening cysteine and the closing phenylalanine or tryptophan. The D gene is left open where the match is weak. Not every row has a clone size; where given, it reads once, few, many or a size class.

many,-,TRBJ1-4,TRBV19,CATAPARGVDLEKLFF,TGTGCCACAGCGCCTGCCCGGGGGGTAGATCTTGAAAAACTGTTTTTT
few,-,TRBJ2-7,TRBV6-6,CASSYLQISYEQYF,TGTGCCAGCAGTTACCTACAGATTTCCTACGAGCAGTACTTC
few,-,TRBJ1-1,TRBV14,CASSLDRVLNTEAFF,TGTGCCAGCAGCCTGGATCGTGTACTGAACACTGAAGCTTTCTTT
many,-,TRBJ2-5,TRBV10-3,CAISESLLRPQETQYF,TGTGCCATCAGTGAGTCCCTCCTTCGGCCACAAGAGACCCAGTACTTC
few,-,TRBJ2-7,TRBV6-6,CASSTPLGTGSYEQYF,TGTGCCAGCAGTACCCCCTTGGGGACGGGTTCCTACGAGCAGTACTTC
many,-,TRBJ1-2,TRBV6-5,CAGKTQGWNYGYTF,TGTGCCGGGAAGACCCAGGGTTGGAACTATGGCTACACCTTC
-,-,TRBJ1-6,TRBV16,CASSQSWDVNSPLHF,TGTGCCAGCAGCCAATCATGGGATGTCAATTCACCCCTCCACTTT
-,-,TRBJ1-6,TRBV19,CASSVRDPLAPLHF,TGTGCCAGTAGTGTCCGGGACCCCTTAGCACCCCTCCACTTT
-,TRBD1,TRBJ1-3,TRBV19,CASSITGDYGDTIYF,TGTGCCAGTAGTATAACAGGGGACTATGGAGACACCATATATTTT
few,-,TRBJ1-1,TRBV12-5,CASGPPVGAMNTEAFF,TGTGCTAGTGGTCCCCCCGTGGGAGCCATGAACACTGAAGCTTTCTTT
many,-,TRBJ1-1,TRBV7-9,CASSSHTGGNTEAFF,TGTGCCAGCAGCTCCCACACGGGGGGGAACACTGAAGCTTTCTTT